This is a list of T cell receptor beta chains from one sample in a study of blood T cell repertoires in COVID-19. Using immunoSEQ multiplex PCR, the repertoire was profiled, and TCRdb retains in-frame clones only, with some absent. The table records around 130,000 clones, 85% to 90% of them present only once. Source material: peripheral blood. The receptor set was obtained from a man between 65 and 85 years old with active COVID-19. CDR3s include the opening cysteine and the closing phenylalanine or tryptophan. Each record gives: clone size, D gene, J gene, V gene, CDR3 protein, CDR3 DNA. A D gene is named only where the DNA matches it firmly. Clone size is stated in some rows and not others, as once, few, many or a class when expanded.

few | TRBD2 | TRBJ2-1 | TRBV12-3/TRBV12-4 | CASSSLASNEQFF | TGTGCCAGCAGCTCACTAGCGAGCAATGAGCAGTTCTTC
few | TRBD1 | TRBJ1-6 | TRBV28 | CASSSSGTANSPLHF | TGTGCCAGCAGTTCATCCGGGACAGCCAATTCACCCCTCCACTTT
- | TRBD1 | TRBJ2-1 | TRBV6-2/TRBV6-3 | CASSYGTGGRNEQFF | TGTGCCAGCAGTTACGGGACAGGGGGCCGGAATGAGCAGTTCTTC
- | - | TRBJ2-6 | TRBV28 | CASSPLSGTAGANVLTF | TGTGCCAGCAGTCCATTGTCAGGTACCGCTGGGGCCAACGTCCTGACTTTC
few | TRBD2 | TRBJ2-7 | TRBV27 | CASSSNLAGDHEQYF | TGTGCCAGCAGTTCCAACCTAGCGGGAGACCACGAGCAGTACTTC
- | TRBD1 | TRBJ1-2 | TRBV7-9 | CASATTKQGAVGYTF | TGTGCCAGCGCCACGACAAAACAGGGGGCGGTTGGCTACACCTTC
- | - | TRBJ2-7 | TRBV21-1 | CASSYAPSGRPHEQYF | TGTGCCAGCAGCTACGCTCCTAGCGGGAGACCCCACGAGCAGTACTTC
- | - | TRBJ1-1 | TRBV6-2/TRBV6-3 | CASSYARGVGKNTEAFF | TGTGCCAGCAGTTACGCCAGGGGAGTCGGGAAGAACACTGAAGCTTTCTTT
- | - | TRBJ2-2 | TRBV18 | CASSPGYVSGELFF | TGTGCCAGCTCACCCGGGTACGTTTCCGGGGAGCTGTTTTTT
once | TRBD1 | TRBJ2-7 | TRBV27 | CASSLSRTGVYEQYF | TGTGCCAGCAGTTTATCCCGGACAGGTGTCTACGAGCAGTACTTC
- | - | TRBJ2-3 | TRBV4-1 | CASSLRLEPTQYF | TGCGCCAGCAGCCTCCGACTAGAACCTACGCAGTATTTT